This T cell receptor beta chain was captured by sequencing in a study of shared clonotypes between healthy human individuals. The CDR3 consists of 16 residues. Germline V gene data show CDR1 as SGHTS and CDR2 as YDEGEE. The V gene end was trimmed by 4 bases and the J gene end by 4 bases; junction bases not matched to a gene: 10. Clones were sequenced by immunoSEQ multiplex PCR, and TCRdb holds only the in-frame ones, with some missing. There are roughly 1,500,000 clones in the sample; 95% to 99% occur only once, and about 0.45% lies in the top ten. The sample comprised naive CD4+ T cells sorted from blood. As for subset: CD45RA+ positively selected. The chain has TRBV5-8 and TRBJ2-1, with TRBD1 matching 8 bases. The TCR sequence derives from a man aged 25 to 40 in good health. CDR3 nucleotides: TGTGCCAGCAGCCCGTCCCGGGACAGGTTTTACAATGAGCAGTTCTTC. This translates into CASSPSRDRFYNEQFF.